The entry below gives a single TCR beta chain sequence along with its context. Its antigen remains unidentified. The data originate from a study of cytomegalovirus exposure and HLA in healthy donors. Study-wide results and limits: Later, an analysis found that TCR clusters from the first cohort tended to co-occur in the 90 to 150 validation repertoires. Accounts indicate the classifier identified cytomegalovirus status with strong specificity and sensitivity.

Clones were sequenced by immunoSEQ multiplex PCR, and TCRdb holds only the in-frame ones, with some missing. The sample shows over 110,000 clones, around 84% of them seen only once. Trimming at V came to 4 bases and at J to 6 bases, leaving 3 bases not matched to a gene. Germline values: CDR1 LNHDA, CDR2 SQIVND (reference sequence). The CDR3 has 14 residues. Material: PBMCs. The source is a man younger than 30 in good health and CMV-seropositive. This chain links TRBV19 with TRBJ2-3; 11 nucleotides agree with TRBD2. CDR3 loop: CASSSSGREDTQYF. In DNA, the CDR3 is TGTGCCAGTAGTAGTAGCGGGAGGGAGGATACGCAGTATTTT. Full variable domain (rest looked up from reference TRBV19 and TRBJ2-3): DGGITQSPKYLFRKEGQNVTLSCEQNLNHDAMYWYRQDPGQGLRLIYYSQIVNDFQKGDIAEGYSVSREKKESFPLTVTSAQKNPTAFYLCASSSSGREDTQYFGPGTRLTVL.